These T cell receptor beta chains were read from a single sample in a study of CD8 T cells in ankylosing spondylitis. TCRdb recomputed calls from the 5' RACE reads with MiXCR, one row per CDR3 protein. The sample has roughly 700,000 distinct CDR3 sequences, around 20% seen once. Sequenced: blood, either unsorted or a sorted T cell fraction (not recorded which). The receptors here all came from a male donor with ankylosing spondylitis. Each CDR3 is given with its conserved first and last residue. The D gene is left open where the match is weak. Clone size is stated in some rows and not others, as once, few, many or a class when expanded.

J gene | D gene | clone size | V gene | CDR3 protein | CDR3 DNA
TRBJ2-2 | . | few | TRBV7-6 | CASSLGGVDTGELFF | TGTGCCAGCAGCTTAGGGGGGGTTGACACCGGGGAGCTGTTTTTT
TRBJ2-3 | . | few | TRBV10-3 | CAISGGDNTDTQYF | TGTGCCATCAGTGGGGGGGACAACACAGATACGCAGTATTTT
TRBJ2-1 | TRBD1 | . | TRBV5-1 | CASSTSGTGAPNEQFF | TGCGCCAGCAGCACCTCCGGGACAGGAGCCCCCAATGAGCAGTTCTTC
TRBJ2-2 | . | few | TRBV25-1 | CASSDEGPSGTGELFF | TGTGCCAGCAGTGATGAGGGACCCTCGGGAACCGGGGAGCTGTTTTTT
TRBJ2-5 | TRBD1 | . | TRBV12-3/TRBV12-4 | CASSLEQGIQETQYF | TGTGCCAGCAGTTTAGAACAGGGGATCCAAGAGACCCAGTACTTC
TRBJ1-5 | . | few | TRBV7-9 | CASSWGYSNQPQHF | TGTGCCAGCAGCTGGGGTTATAGCAATCAGCCCCAGCATTTT
TRBJ2-1 | TRBD1 | . | TRBV24-1 | CATSEPGTGAHEQFF | TGTGCCACCAGTGAACCCGGGACAGGGGCTCATGAGCAGTTCTTC
TRBJ2-3 | . | . | TRBV20-1 | CSAGPDGQTQYF | TGCAGTGCGGGACCCGACGGTCAGACGCAGTATTTT
TRBJ1-1 | . | . | TRBV16 | CASSQATGMNTEAFF | TGTGCCAGCAGCCAGGCGACAGGCATGAACACTGAAGCTTTCTTT
TRBJ2-5 | . | few | TRBV13 | CASSPVRAHGETQYF | TGTGCCAGCAGCCCCGTGCGGGCTCACGGGGAGACCCAGTACTTC
TRBJ1-1 | . | few | TRBV20-1 | CSAPTGGGTEAFF | TGCAGTGCCCCAACGGGGGGCGGCACTGAAGCTTTCTTT
TRBJ2-1 | . | . | TRBV27 | CASSLGADEQFF | TGTGCCAGCAGTCTAGGGGCTGATGAGCAGTTCTTC
TRBJ2-7 | TRBD2 | . | TRBV4-1 | CASSQETSGRYHEQYF | TGCGCCAGCAGCCAAGAGACTAGCGGGAGATACCACGAGCAGTACTTC
TRBJ2-2 | . | few | TRBV18 | CASSKLNTGELFF | TGTGCCAGCTCGAAACTGAACACCGGGGAGCTGTTTTTT
TRBJ2-4 | TRBD1 | . | TRBV4-3 | CASSPATGFQNIQYF | TGCGCCAGCAGCCCGGCGACAGGGTTCCAAAACATTCAGTACTTC
TRBJ2-2 | . | . | TRBV29-1 | CSVETLDTGELFF | TGCAGCGTGGAGACACTGGACACCGGGGAGCTGTTTTTT
TRBJ2-2 | TRBD1 | few | TRBV20-1 | CSARPGGAGELFF | TGCAGTGCTAGACCAGGGGGTGCCGGGGAGCTGTTTTTT
TRBJ2-2 | TRBD1 | . | TRBV5-5 | CASSRGGDRGNTGELFF | TGTGCCAGCAGCCGAGGTGGGGACAGGGGAAACACCGGGGAGCTGTTTTTT
TRBJ2-1 | TRBD2 | . | TRBV6-5 | CASSYSLAGAYNEQFF | TGTGCCAGCAGTTATTCACTGGCGGGAGCCTACAATGAGCAGTTCTTC
TRBJ2-7 | TRBD1 | . | TRBV29-1 | CSVVPTGTGVQQYF | TGCAGCGTTGTACCGACCGGGACAGGGGTACAGCAGTACTTC
TRBJ2-5 | . | . | TRBV10-2 | CASSEGLTGQETQYF | TGCGCCAGCAGTGAGGGGCTCACAGGACAAGAGACCCAGTACTTC
TRBJ2-7 | . | . | TRBV5-1 | CASSLVAGYSYEQYF | TGCGCCAGCAGCTTGGTGGCAGGCTACTCCTACGAGCAGTACTTC
TRBJ2-1 | . | . | TRBV7-6 | CASSLGTSYEQFF | TGTGCCAGCAGCTTAGGTACTAGTTATGAGCAGTTCTTC
TRBJ2-1 | TRBD2 | . | TRBV3-1 | CASSIGLASNEQFF | TGTGCCAGCAGCATCGGACTAGCGAGTAATGAGCAGTTCTTC
TRBJ1-1 | . | few | TRBV21-1 | CASNPVQEHEAFF | TGTGCCAGCAACCCGGTCCAGGAACATGAAGCTTTCTTT
TRBJ2-1 | TRBD2 | . | TRBV29-1 | CSVGGSGAYNEQFF | TGCAGCGTTGGCGGTAGCGGGGCCTACAATGAGCAGTTCTTC
TRBJ2-1 | TRBD1 | few | TRBV5-1 | CASGRGQGDLDEQFF | TGCGCCAGCGGCCGAGGACAGGGCGATCTGGATGAGCAGTTCTTC
TRBJ1-5 | . | . | TRBV6-1 | CASSERQPDQPQHF | TGTGCCAGCAGTGAAAGACAGCCGGATCAGCCCCAGCATTTT
TRBJ2-7 | . | . | TRBV12-3/TRBV12-4 | CASSFSPNEQYF | TGTGCCAGCAGTTTTTCCCCAAACGAGCAGTACTTC
TRBJ1-3 | . | few | TRBV6-6 | CASSRTGGNTIYF | TGTGCCAGCTCGCGGACGGGAGGAAACACCATATATTTT
TRBJ1-2 | . | few | TRBV27 | CASSLRGVSGYTF | TGTGCCAGCAGTTTAAGGGGCGTCAGTGGCTACACCTTC
TRBJ2-7 | . | . | TRBV12-3/TRBV12-4 | CASSGSGGGSSYEQYF | TGTGCCAGCAGTGGGAGTGGAGGGGGAAGCTCCTACGAGCAGTACTTC
TRBJ2-2 | . | many | TRBV5-5 | CASSWGRTRERNTGELFF | TGTGCCAGCAGCTGGGGACGTACAAGGGAACGGAACACCGGGGAGCTGTTTTTT
TRBJ2-1 | TRBD2 | many | TRBV7-2 | CASSLRLAGGYNEQFF | TGTGCCAGCAGCCTCCGACTAGCGGGAGGATACAATGAGCAGTTCTTC
TRBJ1-4 | . | few | TRBV3-1 | CAAGDVMNRLFF | TGTGCAGCGGGGGATGTAATGAATAGACTGTTTTTT
TRBJ1-3 | . | many | TRBV20-1 | CSAQDGNTIYF | TGCAGTGCTCAGGACGGAAACACCATATATTTT
TRBJ2-1 | TRBD2 | many | TRBV12-3/TRBV12-4 | CASRRYSGRPDNEQFF | TGTGCCAGCAGAAGATATAGCGGGAGGCCCGACAATGAGCAGTTCTTC
TRBJ2-2 | TRBD2 | . | TRBV20-1 | CSAPTTGGFTGELFF | TGCAGTGCACCTACTACGGGAGGTTTCACCGGGGAGCTGTTTTTT
TRBJ2-7 | . | few | TRBV7-2 | CASNWGGSYEQYF | TGTGCCAGCAACTGGGGAGGAAGCTACGAGCAGTACTTC
TRBJ2-1 | TRBD2 | . | TRBV29-1 | CSDTTSGASSYNEQFF | TGCAGCGATACTACTAGCGGGGCGAGCTCCTACAATGAGCAGTTCTTC
TRBJ2-3 | TRBD2 | . | TRBV10-3 | CAISGASGRTADTQYF | TGTGCCATCAGTGGCGCTAGCGGGAGGACTGCAGATACGCAGTATTTT
TRBJ1-4 | . | few | TRBV5-1 | CASSLVALSNEKLFF | TGCGCCAGCAGCTTGGTGGCGTTGTCTAATGAAAAACTGTTTTTT
TRBJ2-1 | . | . | TRBV9 | CASSVGPPNEQFF | TGTGCCAGCAGCGTAGGACCCCCCAATGAGCAGTTCTTC
TRBJ1-2 | . | few | TRBV14 | CASSPSGARNKGYGYTF | TGTGCCAGCAGCCCATCAGGGGCGCGAAACAAAGGATATGGCTACACCTTC
TRBJ1-1 | . | . | TRBV20-1 | CSAQFGWGMNTEAFF | TGCAGTGCTCAGTTTGGCTGGGGAATGAACACTGAAGCTTTCTTT
TRBJ2-4 | . | . | TRBV6-2/TRBV6-3 | CASSYSRARSWNIQYF | TGTGCCAGCAGTTACTCGAGGGCGCGAAGCTGGAACATTCAGTACTTC
TRBJ2-1 | TRBD2 | . | TRBV9 | CASSAVGSGGYNEQFF | TGTGCCAGCAGCGCCGTGGGTAGCGGGGGTTACAATGAGCAGTTCTTC
TRBJ1-6 | TRBD1 | many | TRBV2 | CASSPGQGQGSPLHF | TGTGCCAGCAGCCCAGGACAGGGACAAGGTTCACCCCTCCACTTT